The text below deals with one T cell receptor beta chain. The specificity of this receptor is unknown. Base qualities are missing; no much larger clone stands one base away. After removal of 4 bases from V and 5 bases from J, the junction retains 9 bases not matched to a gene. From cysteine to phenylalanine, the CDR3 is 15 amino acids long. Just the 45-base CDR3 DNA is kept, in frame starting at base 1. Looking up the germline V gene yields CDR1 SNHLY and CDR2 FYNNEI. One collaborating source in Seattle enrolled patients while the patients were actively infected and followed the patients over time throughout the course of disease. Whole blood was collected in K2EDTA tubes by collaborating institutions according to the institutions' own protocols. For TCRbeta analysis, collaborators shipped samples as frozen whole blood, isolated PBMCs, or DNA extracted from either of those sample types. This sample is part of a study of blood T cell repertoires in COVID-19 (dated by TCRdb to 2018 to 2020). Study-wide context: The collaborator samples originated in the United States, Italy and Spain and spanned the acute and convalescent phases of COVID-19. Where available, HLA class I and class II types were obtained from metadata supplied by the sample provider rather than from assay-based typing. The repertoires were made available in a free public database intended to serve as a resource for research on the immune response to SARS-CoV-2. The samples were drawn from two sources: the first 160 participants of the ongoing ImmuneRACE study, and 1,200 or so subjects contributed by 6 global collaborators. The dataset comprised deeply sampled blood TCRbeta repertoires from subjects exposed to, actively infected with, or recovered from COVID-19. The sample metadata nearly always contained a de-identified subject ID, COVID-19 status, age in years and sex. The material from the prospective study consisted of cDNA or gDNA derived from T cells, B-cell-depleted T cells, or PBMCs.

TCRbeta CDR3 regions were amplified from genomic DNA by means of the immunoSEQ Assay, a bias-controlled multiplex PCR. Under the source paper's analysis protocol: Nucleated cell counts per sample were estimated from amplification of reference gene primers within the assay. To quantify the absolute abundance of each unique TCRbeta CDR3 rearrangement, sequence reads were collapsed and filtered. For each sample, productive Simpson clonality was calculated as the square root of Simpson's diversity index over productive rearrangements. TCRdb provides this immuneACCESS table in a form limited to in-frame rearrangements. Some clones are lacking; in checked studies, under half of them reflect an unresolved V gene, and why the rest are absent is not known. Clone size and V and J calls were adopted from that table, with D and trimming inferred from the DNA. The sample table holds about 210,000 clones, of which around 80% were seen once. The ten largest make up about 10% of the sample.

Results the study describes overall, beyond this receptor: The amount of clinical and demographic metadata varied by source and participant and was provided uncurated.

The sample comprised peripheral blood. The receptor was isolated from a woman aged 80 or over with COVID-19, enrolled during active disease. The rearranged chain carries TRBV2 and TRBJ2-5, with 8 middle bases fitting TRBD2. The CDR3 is CASSVSRGGGETQYF. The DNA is TGTGCCAGCAGTGTTTCCCGGGGCGGGGGGGAGACCCAGTACTTC.